A single sample gave rise to the 19 T cell receptor beta chains below, sequenced in a study of cytomegalovirus exposure and HLA in healthy donors. Vbeta (60) and Jbeta (13) primers were used in the PCR. Sequenced by immunoSEQ multiplex PCR; TCRdb stores in-frame clones only, minus some. There are 200,000 to 250,000 clones in the sample, with roughly 0.89% held by the top ten. Sequenced sample: PBMCs. These receptors were taken from a woman aged 30 to 39 in good health and CMV-seropositive.

This rearrangement joins TRBV14 to TRBJ1-2, with D tentatively TRBD1 (5 bases). CDR1 is SGHDN, CDR2 FVKESK, per germline. The CDR3 covers 15 residues. Trimming left V 5 bases short and J 5 bases short, with 18 bases between. The CDR3 protein is CASSRTGGTGYGYTF. CDR3 coding DNA: TGTGCCAGCAGCAGGACGGGGGGGACGGGATATGGCTACACCTTC.

The rearrangement uses TRBV10-1 and TRBJ2-7; D perhaps matches TRBD1 (6 bases). Germline values: CDR1 WNHNN, CDR2 SYGVQD (reference sequence). CDR3 length: 15 residues. Trimming pared 0 bases from V and 3 bases from J, leaving 12 bases between. The chain's CDR3 is CASSESQGHGYEQYF. The CDR3 bases are TGCGCCAGCAGTGAGTCTCAGGGGCACGGCTACGAGCAGTACTTC.

The chain joins TRBV6-1 to TRBJ1-5; possible D gene TRBD1, 6 bases. V was clipped by 3 bases and J by 3 bases, with 9 bases between them. The CDR3 is made up of 14 amino acids. The V gene's germline CDR1 is MNHNS and CDR2 SASEGT. This CDR3 reads CASSDQGFNQPQHF. CDR3 sequence (DNA): TGTGCCAGCAGTGACCAGGGGTTCAATCAGCCCCAGCATTTT.

This chain joins TRBV19 and TRBJ2-7; TRBD2 matches 9 bases. V lost 5 bases and J lost 3; bases outside the gene matches: 5. CDR1 and CDR2 (germline): LNHDA, SQIVND (reference sequence). The CDR3 is made up of 14 amino acids. CDR3 amino acids: CASSPGLAGYEQYF. The CDR3 DNA follows: TGTGCCAGTAGTCCGGGACTAGCTGGCTACGAGCAGTACTTC.

This chain uses TRBV2 with TRBJ2-7; TRBD2 is a possible D gene (5 bases). The CDR3 has 13 residues. Trimming removed 8 bases at V and 1 base at J, with 12 bases between. Germline V gene data show CDR1 as SNHLY and CDR2 as FYNNEI. CDR3 in amino acids: CASLGGRSYEQYF. In DNA, the CDR3 is TGTGCCAGCTTGGGCGGGCGGTCCTACGAGCAGTACTTC.

CDR3 bases: TGTGCCAGTAGTGTTGTGGAACAGCCCAGACGGCCCCAGCATTTT. Residues: CASSVVEQPRRPQHF. The gene calls are TRBV19 and TRBJ1-5, with D unresolved. V was trimmed by 5 bases and J by 9 bases, leaving 20 bases between them. The CDR3 loop spans 15 amino acids. Germline V gene lookup returns CDR1 LNHDA and CDR2 SQIVND (reference sequence). Full variable domain (outside the CDR3, taken from reference TRBV19 and TRBJ1-5): DGGITQSPKYLFRKEGQNVTLSCEQNLNHDAMYWYRQDPGQGLRLIYYSQIVNDFQKGDIAEGYSVSREKKESFPLTVTSAQKNPTAFYLCASSVVEQPRRPQHFGDGTRLSIL.

The rearrangement joins TRBV29-1 to TRBJ1-4; perhaps TRBD1 as D (5 bases). The CDR3 contains 13 residues. Trimming pared 7 bases from V and 6 bases from J, leaving 15 bases between. Germline CDR1 is SQVTM and CDR2 is ANQGSEA. The CDR3 reads CSAEADMDEKLFF. Written as DNA, the CDR3 is TGCAGCGCCGAGGCGGACATGGATGAAAAACTGTTTTTT.

This chain joins TRBV19 and TRBJ1-5, with no clear D. Germline assignment: CDR1 LNHDA and CDR2 SQIVND (reference sequence). V was cut by 9 bases and J by 3 bases, with 15 bases left in between. This CDR3 region has 14 residues. The CDR3 spells CASSRRAVNQPQHF. The CDR3 DNA reads as TGTGCCAGCTCAAGGAGAGCGGTCAATCAGCCCCAGCATTTT. Looking up the rest from reference TRBV19 and TRBJ1-5 gives the full variable domain: DGGITQSPKYLFRKEGQNVTLSCEQNLNHDAMYWYRQDPGQGLRLIYYSQIVNDFQKGDIAEGYSVSREKKESFPLTVTSAQKNPTAFYLCASSRRAVNQPQHFGDGTRLSIL.

The genes are TRBV18 and TRBJ2-3; TRBD2 matches 8 bases. Germline trimming cut 6 bases from V and 0 bases from J; bases unmatched to any gene: 8. The germline CDR1 and CDR2 sequences are KGHSH and LQKENI. This CDR3 is 16 amino acids long. The CDR3 sequence is CASSPIAGPSTDTQYF. The CDR3 coding sequence is TGTGCCAGCTCCCCGATAGCGGGACCTAGCACAGATACGCAGTATTTT. Drawing the rest from reference TRBV18 and TRBJ2-3, the complete variable domain is NAGVMQNPRHLVRRRGQEARLRCSPMKGHSHVYWYRQLPEEGLKFMVYLQKENIIDESGMPKERFSAEFPKEGPSILRIQQVVRGDSAAYFCASSPIAGPSTDTQYFGPGTRLTVL.

The V gene is TRBV2, the J gene TRBJ1-4, with TRBD1 matching 7 bases. After removal of 2 bases from V and 7 bases from J, the junction contained 10 bases not matched to a gene. The CDR3 covers 16 residues. The germline CDR1 and CDR2 sequences are SNHLY and FYNNEI. The CDR3: CASSESGAGGSEKLFF. Here the CDR3 DNA reads TGTGCCAGCAGTGAAAGTGGGGCAGGGGGTAGTGAAAAACTGTTTTTT.

This sequence joins TRBV6-5 and TRBJ1-2; 8 bases agree with TRBD1. The CDR3 covers 14 residues. Germline CDR1 MNHEY, CDR2 SVGAGI. V was clipped by 2 bases and J by 7 bases; unmatched bases: 6. The CDR3: CASSYRRTGSGYTF. CDR3 nucleotides: TGTGCCAGCAGTTACCGAAGGACAGGGAGTGGCTACACCTTC.

In DNA, the CDR3 is TGCGCCAGCAGCTGGGACTACTTCGAGCAGTACTTC. Protein sequence: CASSWDYFEQYF. The V call is TRBV5-1, the J call TRBJ2-7, with TRBD2 identical over 7 bases. Germline CDR1 SGHRS, CDR2 YFSETQ. The length of the CDR3 is 12 residues. The V and J ends lost 3 bases and 6 bases, in that order; junction bases with no gene match: 3.

The chain has TRBV10-1 and TRBJ2-7, with D possibly TRBD2 on 6 matching bases. Trimming pared 3 bases from V and 7 bases from J, leaving 7 bases between. CDR3 length: 11 residues. The germline V gene has CDR1 WNHNN and CDR2 SYGVQD (reference sequence). The CDR3, as DNA: TGCGCCAGCAGTGATGGGGGGGAGCAGTACTTC. This encodes CASSDGGEQYF.

The chain has TRBV18 and TRBJ1-4; unclear D gene. From germline, CDR1 is KGHSH and CDR2 LQKENI. The CDR3 spans 17 residues. V lost 1 base to trimming and J lost 2 bases, with 14 bases between them. CDR3 in DNA: TGTGCCAGCTCACCACTTGGACTCATGGGGACTAATGAAAAACTGTTTTTT. This translates into CASSPLGLMGTNEKLFF. Together with reference TRBV18 and TRBJ1-4, the CDR3 gives the full variable domain: NAGVMQNPRHLVRRRGQEARLRCSPMKGHSHVYWYRQLPEEGLKFMVYLQKENIIDESGMPKERFSAEFPKEGPSILRIQQVVRGDSAAYFCASSPLGLMGTNEKLFFGSGTQLSVL.

J is TRBJ1-2 and V is TRBV4-1, with TRBD1 identical over 7 bases. Germline V gives CDR1 MGHRA, CDR2 YSYEKL. This CDR3 has 15 residues. With 4 bases clipped from V and 4 bases from J, the junction kept 9 bases outside the gene matches. The CDR3: CASSPEYGTAYGYTF. The CDR3 nucleotides read TGCGCCAGCAGCCCGGAATATGGGACAGCCTATGGCTACACCTTC.

CDR3 residues: CASSLDQGGSLNTGELFF. In DNA, the CDR3 is TGTGCCAGCAGCTTAGATCAGGGGGGTAGCCTGAACACCGGGGAGCTGTTTTTT. The V call is TRBV11-3, the J call TRBJ2-2, with D maybe TRBD1 (7 bases). The V gene's germline CDR1 is SGHNT and CDR2 YENEEA. The CDR3 length is 18 residues. V gave up 0 bases and J gave up 1 base, with 15 bases separating them.

With respect to this clone: Other DNA sequences from this sample encode an identical CDR3 as well. The rearrangement links TRBV29-1 to TRBJ2-5, with TRBD1 matching 8 bases. CDR3 length equals 14 residues. Germline CDR1 is SQVTM and CDR2 is ANQGSEA. The ends lost 4 bases at V and 4 bases at J; junction bases unmatched: 8. CDR3 residues: CSVGGQGAGETQYF. The DNA for the CDR3 is TGCAGCGTTGGGGGCCAGGGGGCGGGAGAGACCCAGTACTTC.

CDR3 in DNA: TGTGCCAGCAGCTTAGCGAGGGGACTAGCGGGAGTCGAGCAGTACTTC. The encoded protein is CASSLARGLAGVEQYF. This chain uses TRBV7-2 with TRBJ2-7; 14 nucleotides agree with TRBD2. The CDR3 is 16 amino acids. V trimming: 0 bases; J trimming: 6 bases; junction bases outside the gene matches: 4. The germline gives CDR1 SGHTA, CDR2 FQGNSA. The variable domain in full, with the rest retrieved from reference TRBV7-2 and TRBJ2-7, is GAGVSQSPSNKVTEKGKDVELRCDPISGHTALYWYRQSLGQGLEFLIYFQGNSAPDKSGLPSDRFSAERTGGSVSTLTIQRTQQEDSAVYLCASSLARGLAGVEQYFGPGTRLTVT.

This chain links TRBV6-1 with TRBJ1-2; D possibly corresponds to TRBD1 (6 bases). Per the germline V gene, CDR1 is MNHNS and CDR2 is SASEGT. V lost 5 bases and J 2 bases, leaving 15 bases between the germline ends. The CDR3 has 15 amino acids. CDR3 nucleotide sequence: TGTGCCAGCAGTTTATACAGGGAAAAAAACTATGGCTACACCTTC. Translation: CASSLYREKNYGYTF.